The rows below give T cell receptor beta chains drawn from one sample of a study of neurological immune-mediated disorders. TCRdb reprocessed the 5' RACE reads with MiXCR, giving one entry per CDR3 protein. The sample yields roughly 38,000 distinct CDR3 sequences, under 7.5% seen once. The sample consisted of PBMCs. The receptors derive from a woman in her thirties or forties in good health. The CDR3 runs from the conserved cysteine through the conserved F or W.

TRBJ2-4 TRBV4-2 CASSQDPGIKNIQYF
TRBJ1-6 TRBV20-1 CSARGPGQPNSPLHF
TRBJ1-2 TRBV3-1 CASSQEAAYGYTF
TRBJ1-5 TRBV28 CASSPFSAGNQPQHF
TRBJ2-1 TRBV29-1 CSVEDPGRPSYNEQFF
TRBJ1-3 TRBV20-1 CSARIGTSGNTIYF
TRBJ1-1 TRBV5-1 CASSPGSYPMNTEAFF
TRBJ2-3 TRBV20-1 CSARARQTNNPNTDTQYF
TRBJ2-1 TRBV20-1 CSARDRGLAGVGVSYSNEQFF
TRBJ1-4 TRBV2 CASSAGTDNEKLFF
TRBJ2-7 TRBV5-1 CASSRGDGSSYEQYF
TRBJ2-6 TRBV6-5 CASSYPTGPGANVLTF
TRBJ2-1 TRBV27 CASRLTGGNEQFF
TRBJ2-3 TRBV3-1 CASSQRGREGTDTQYF
TRBJ2-7 TRBV20-1 CSARDSKTLSYEQYF
TRBJ1-6 TRBV3-1 CASSQEVGGPRNNSPLHF
TRBJ2-1 TRBV7-9 CASSSGTSGDNEQFF
TRBJ2-1 TRBV20-1 CSAPGLSNEQFF
TRBJ1-2 TRBV20-1 CSARDTVKGGLYGYTF
TRBJ1-2 TRBV7-6 CASSLGTGPIGGYTF
TRBJ1-2 TRBV6-1 CASSLGGDYGYTF
TRBJ1-1 TRBV19 CASSRGGTEAFF
TRBJ1-1 TRBV12-3/TRBV12-4 CASSLDRGNEAFF
TRBJ2-1 TRBV20-1 CSASGRTYNEQFF
TRBJ2-7 TRBV29-1 CSVSFSGEQYF
TRBJ2-5 TRBV7-3 CASSSSGTPGETQYF
TRBJ2-3 TRBV28 CASSSTGVGGTDTQYF
TRBJ1-3 TRBV6-5 CASSPYFSGNTIYF